What follows are 10 T cell receptor beta chains derived from one specimen sequenced in a study of human T cells and chemical hapten exposure (dated by TCRdb to 2020 to 2023). What the time point label conveys for this sample: patch test 1, 2 weeks after DPC sensitization. The meaning of the sample's treatment or condition label: therapeutic diphenylcyclopropenone sensitization with weekly scalp DPC. Library creation used RACE. Reads for this sample came from a NextSeq 500. The raw public reads went through TCRdb reprocessing: fastp at Q25, MiXCR clone calling, in-frame beta chains kept. One record per CDR3 amino acid sequence lists the most common genes and DNA. Recorded for this sample are roughly 180,000 distinct CDR3 sequences; roughly 14% of them occurred a single time. The ten biggest clones cover 1.7% of the sample. The source material was whole blood, sampled in connection with sensitization to the hapten diphenylcyclopropenone (DPC). Source of these receptors: a woman between 25 and 40 years old with alopecia areata. Some clones in this sample may be carry-over from other donors' samples.

This clonotype showed up just a few times. Here the CDR3 reads CASSLTGVVNQPQHF. The CDR3 DNA follows: TGCGCCAGCAGCTTGACAGGGGTGGTCAATCAGCCCCAGCATTTT. J is TRBJ1-5 and V is TRBV5-1, with TRBD1 identical over 7 bases. Germline CDR1 is SGHRS and CDR2 is YFSETQ. This CDR3 spans 15 amino acids. J gave up 3 bases and V 1 base, and 4 bases lay outside the gene matches.

In this sample, this clonotype turned up a few times. This chain uses TRBV29-1 with TRBJ2-3, with TRBD1 matching over 7 bases. V gave up 6 bases and J gave up 3 bases; unmatched junction bases: 9. CDR1 SQVTM and CDR2 ANQGSEA come from the germline V gene. The CDR3 runs to 14 residues. This CDR3 is CSVADRARTDTQYF. The CDR3 bases are TGCAGCGTGGCCGACAGGGCTCGGACAGATACGCAGTATTTT.

The rearrangement links TRBV7-9 to TRBJ2-2, with D possibly matching TRBD2 (7 bases). Germline V gene sequence: CDR1 SEHNR, CDR2 FQNEAQ (reference sequence). The CDR3 loop spans 16 amino acids. Trimming shortened V by 5 bases and J by 0 bases, and 13 bases separated the two germline ends. The CDR3 region is CASSRRRGPNTGELFF. The CDR3 region has the DNA TGTGCCAGCAGCCGGCGGCGGGGGCCGAACACCGGGGAGCTGTTTTTT.

The V gene is TRBV10-3, the J gene TRBJ2-1; 8 nucleotides line up with TRBD2. The CDR3 spans 13 residues. From germline, CDR1 is ENHRY and CDR2 SYGVKD. V was pared by 7 bases and J by 3 bases, with 2 bases of the junction left unmatched. The CDR3 here is CAIKSGSYNEQFF. The CDR3, as DNA: TGTGCCATCAAAAGCGGGAGCTACAATGAGCAGTTCTTC.

This chain joins TRBV7-9 and TRBJ1-1; D might be TRBD1 (5 bases). The CDR3 is 14 residues long. The ends were cut back, 2 bases at V and 6 bases at J, with 13 bases in the middle. Germline V gene sequence: CDR1 SEHNR, CDR2 FQNEAQ (reference sequence). The CDR3 region is CASSLRDSSSEAFF. The CDR3 bases are TGTGCCAGCAGCTTAAGAGACAGCTCCTCTGAAGCTTTCTTT.

The chain links TRBV12-3 or TRBV12-4 to TRBJ1-6; D gene unclear. CDR3 size: 15 residues. Trimming shortened V by 1 base and J by 4 bases, and 8 bases separated the two germline ends. Here the CDR3 reads CASSLDSSYNSPLHF. The CDR3 coding sequence is TGTGCCAGCAGTTTAGATTCCAGTTATAATTCACCCCTCCACTTT.

This clonotype has only a few counts. The V and J genes are TRBV5-1 and TRBJ2-1, with D perhaps TRBD1 (5 bases). Germline-derived CDR1 and CDR2 are SGHRS and YFSETQ. The V end lost 0 bases, the J end lost 0 bases, and 7 bases lay between the germline ends. The CDR3 spans 15 residues. The CDR3 DNA sequence: TGCGCCAGCAGCTTGGATGACAGCTCCTACAATGAGCAGTTCTTC. It codes for CASSLDDSSYNEQFF.

The table lists this clonotype with a few counts. V is TRBV9 and J is TRBJ2-7; D remains unclear. The germline CDR1 and CDR2 sequences are SGDLS and YYNGEE. The CDR3 has 15 residues. Trimming took off 0 bases at V and 2 bases at J, with 12 bases between the two ends. In DNA form, the CDR3 reads TGTGCCAGCAGCGTAGTCCTAGAAACCCCCTACGAGCAGTACTTC. Its translation: CASSVVLETPYEQYF.

The rearrangement links TRBV19 to TRBJ2-3, with D possibly TRBD2 on 6 matching bases. The CDR3 covers 16 residues. V was shortened by 3 bases and J by 5 bases, with 18 bases between the two germline ends. Germline V gene sequence: CDR1 LNHDA, CDR2 SQIVND (reference sequence). Here the CDR3 DNA reads TGTGCCAGTAGTATTGATGGGTGGACTAACAGAGATACGCAGTATTTT. Protein: CASSIDGWTNRDTQYF.

This rearrangement joins TRBV7-9 to TRBJ2-5; possible D gene TRBD2, 6 bases. The CDR3 extends over 14 amino acids. Germline V gene sequence: CDR1 SEHNR, CDR2 FQNEAQ (reference sequence). Trimming cost V 7 bases and J 5 bases, with 17 bases left between them. The CDR3 loop is CASNRDFSTETQYF. The DNA for the CDR3 is TGTGCCAGCAACCGGGACTTTTCTACGGAGACCCAGTACTTC.